This TCR beta chain is drawn from a study of cytomegalovirus exposure and HLA in healthy donors. Study overall: Later, an analysis reported that the approximately 120 validation repertoires had used the same platform as the 666 first-cohort repertoires.

Notes on the study in general: Researchers catalogued 150 or so TCR beta chains as cytomegalovirus-associated. The classifier, whose performance was assessed in both the original and validation cohorts, reportedly diagnosed cytomegalovirus status with high specificity and sensitivity. Rare TCR sequences dominated, though some public TCRs recurred in many donors.

Assay: immunoSEQ multiplex PCR; the TCRdb copy retains only in-frame clones and omits some. There are roughly 260,000 clones in the sample; roughly 90% occur only once, and 0.37% lies in the top ten. This clone was picked up a small number of times. Its specificity is not known. This CDR3 is 16 amino acids long. Germline-derived CDR1 and CDR2 are SEHNR and FQNEAQ (reference sequence). With 1 base clipped from V and 8 bases from J, the junction kept 9 bases outside the gene matches. The receptor's source is a woman younger than 35 in good health and CMV-seronegative. The sample taken for sequencing was PBMCs. J is TRBJ1-2 and V is TRBV7-9, with 11 bases that match TRBD1. The CDR3 sequence: CASSLVYGQGAYGYTF. Written as DNA, the CDR3 is TGTGCCAGCAGCTTAGTTTATGGACAGGGGGCATACGGCTACACCTTC.